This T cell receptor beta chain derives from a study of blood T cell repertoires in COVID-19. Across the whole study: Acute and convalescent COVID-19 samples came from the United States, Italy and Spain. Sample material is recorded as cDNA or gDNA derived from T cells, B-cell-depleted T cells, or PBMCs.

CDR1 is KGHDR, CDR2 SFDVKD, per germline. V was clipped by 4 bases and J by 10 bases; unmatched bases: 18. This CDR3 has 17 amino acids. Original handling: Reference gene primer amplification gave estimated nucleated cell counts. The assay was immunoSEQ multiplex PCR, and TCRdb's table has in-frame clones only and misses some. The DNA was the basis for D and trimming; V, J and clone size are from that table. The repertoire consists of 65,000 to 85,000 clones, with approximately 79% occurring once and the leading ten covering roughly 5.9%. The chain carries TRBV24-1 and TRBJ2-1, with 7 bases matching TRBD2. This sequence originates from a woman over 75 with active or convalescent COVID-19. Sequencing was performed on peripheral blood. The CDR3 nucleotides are TGTGCCACCAGTGACTTGTCAACCGGGAGGAGAAGGGGAGAGCAGTTCTTC. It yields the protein CATSDLSTGRRRGEQFF.